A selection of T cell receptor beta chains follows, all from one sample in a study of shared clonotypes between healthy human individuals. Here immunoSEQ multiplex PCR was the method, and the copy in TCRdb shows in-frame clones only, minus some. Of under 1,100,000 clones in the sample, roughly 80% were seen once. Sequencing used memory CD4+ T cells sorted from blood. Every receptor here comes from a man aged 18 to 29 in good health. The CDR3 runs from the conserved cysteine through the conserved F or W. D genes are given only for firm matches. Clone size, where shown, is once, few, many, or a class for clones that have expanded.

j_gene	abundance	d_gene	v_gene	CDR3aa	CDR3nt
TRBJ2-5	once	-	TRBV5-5	CASSQEYRGGGETQYF	TGTGCCAGCAGCCAGGAATATCGGGGTGGGGGAGAGACCCAGTACTTC
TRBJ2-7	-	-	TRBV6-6	CASSPGPYEQYF	TGTGCCAGCAGTCCCGGCCCCTACGAGCAGTACTTC
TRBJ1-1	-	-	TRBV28	CASSGDRQGRNTEAFF	TGTGCCAGCAGTGGGGACCGGCAAGGGAGGAACACTGAAGCTTTCTTT
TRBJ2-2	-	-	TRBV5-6	CASSYPVGELFF	TGTGCCAGCAGTTATCCCGTCGGGGAGCTGTTTTTT
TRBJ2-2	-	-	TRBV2	CASSPHAGPGGELFF	TGTGCCAGCAGTCCCCACGCGGGCCCCGGCGGGGAGCTGTTTTTT
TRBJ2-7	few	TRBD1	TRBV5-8	CASSFYGQGPGEQYF	TGTGCCAGCAGCTTTTACGGACAGGGACCGGGCGAGCAGTACTTC
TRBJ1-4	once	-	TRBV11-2	CASSLGGTSANEKLFF	TGTGCCAGCAGCTTAGGAGGGACGTCCGCGAATGAAAAACTGTTTTTT
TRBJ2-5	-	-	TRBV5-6	CASSLAKGKVETQYF	TGTGCCAGCAGCTTGGCGAAGGGGAAGGTAGAGACCCAGTACTTC
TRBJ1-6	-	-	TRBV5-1	CASSLAPGTGNSPLHF	TGCGCCAGCAGCTTGGCACCGGGGACCGGGAATTCACCCCTCCACTTT
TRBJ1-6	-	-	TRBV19	CASSTWTYPRGSPLHF	TGTGCCAGTAGTACTTGGACGTACCCCAGGGGTTCACCCCTCCACTTT
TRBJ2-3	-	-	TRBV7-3	CASSRTSLLTDTQYF	TGTGCCAGCAGTCGGACCTCTCTTCTCACAGATACGCAGTATTTT
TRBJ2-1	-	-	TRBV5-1	CASSPQVQGNSYNEQFF	TGCGCCAGCAGCCCCCAAGTCCAGGGCAACTCCTACAATGAGCAGTTCTTC
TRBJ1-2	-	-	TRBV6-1	CASSESVYGYTF	TGTGCCAGCAGTGAATCCGTTTATGGCTACACCTTC
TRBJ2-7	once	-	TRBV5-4	CASSFEGARSYEQYF	TGTGCCAGCAGCTTCGAAGGGGCGCGCTCCTACGAGCAGTACTTC
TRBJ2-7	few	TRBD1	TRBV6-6	CASSYVDRGRHEQYF	TGTGCCAGCAGTTACGTGGACAGGGGGCGGCACGAGCAGTACTTC
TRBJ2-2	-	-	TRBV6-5	CASSYGGGELFF	TGTGCCAGCAGTTACGGTGGGGGGGAGCTGTTTTTT
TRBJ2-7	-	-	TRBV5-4	CASSLAGGHEQYF	TGTGCCAGCAGCTTGGCCGGGGGACACGAGCAGTACTTC
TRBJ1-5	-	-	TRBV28	CASSLLGNQPQHF	TGTGCCAGCAGTTTATTAGGTAATCAGCCCCAGCATTTT
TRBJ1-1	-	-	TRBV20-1	CSYLMNTEAFF	TGCAGTTATCTCATGAACACTGAAGCTTTCTTT
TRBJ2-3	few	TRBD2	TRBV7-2	CASSLEVSGGRADTQYF	TGTGCCAGCAGCTTAGAGGTTAGCGGCGGGAGGGCAGATACGCAGTATTTT
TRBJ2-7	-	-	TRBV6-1	CASSEALRRDVYEQYF	TGTGCCAGCAGTGAAGCGCTTCGGAGGGACGTCTACGAGCAGTACTTC
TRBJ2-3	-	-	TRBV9	CASSVGQLPTDTQYF	TGTGCCAGCAGCGTAGGACAGCTACCAACAGATACGCAGTATTTT
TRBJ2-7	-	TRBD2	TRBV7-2	CASRPGGSGEQYF	TGTGCCAGCAGACCGGGGGGGAGCGGCGAGCAGTACTTC
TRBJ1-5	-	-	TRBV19	CASSTTGFGNQPQHF	TGTGCCAGTAGTACTACAGGGTTCGGCAATCAGCCCCAGCATTTT
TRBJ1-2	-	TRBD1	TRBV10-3	CAISESGTDNYGYTF	TGTGCCATCAGTGAGTCCGGGACAGACAACTATGGCTACACCTTC
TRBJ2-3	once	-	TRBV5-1	CASSLGRITDTQYF	TGCGCCAGCAGCTTGGGGAGGATCACAGATACGCAGTATTTT
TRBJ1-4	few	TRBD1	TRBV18	CASSFRDSGEKLFF	TGTGCCAGCTCCTTCCGGGACAGTGGTGAAAAACTGTTTTTT
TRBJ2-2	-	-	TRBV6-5	CASSYYRTDTGELFF	TGTGCCAGCAGTTACTACCGGACAGACACCGGGGAGCTGTTTTTT
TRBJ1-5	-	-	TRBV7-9	CASSSQGLFGNQPQHF	TGTGCCAGCAGCTCTCAGGGTCTGTTCGGCAATCAGCCCCAGCATTTT
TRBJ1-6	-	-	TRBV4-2	CASSQERIQGNSPLHF	TGTGCCAGCAGCCAAGAGAGGATACAGGGAAATTCACCCCTCCACTTT
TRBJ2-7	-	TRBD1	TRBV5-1	CASSLDRQGVPYEQYF	TGCGCCAGCAGCCTGGATAGACAGGGTGTCCCCTACGAGCAGTACTTC
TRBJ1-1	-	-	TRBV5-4	CASSYDILSTEAFF	TGTGCCAGCAGCTACGACATTCTTAGCACTGAAGCTTTCTTT
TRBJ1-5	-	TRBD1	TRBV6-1	CASSTGDGARQPQHF	TGTGCCAGCAGTACAGGGGATGGGGCGAGGCAGCCCCAGCATTTT
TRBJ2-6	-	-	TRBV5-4	CASSPAGGANVLTF	TGTGCCAGCAGCCCGGCCGGCGGGGCCAACGTCCTGACTTTC
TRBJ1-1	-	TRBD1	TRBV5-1	CASSPPGQGSNTEAFF	TGCGCCAGCAGCCCGCCGGGACAGGGGTCGAACACTGAAGCTTTCTTT
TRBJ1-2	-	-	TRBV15	CATSRDFSPNYGYTF	TGTGCCACCAGCAGAGATTTTTCGCCAAACTATGGCTACACCTTC
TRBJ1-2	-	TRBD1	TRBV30	CAWETGGSNYGYTF	TGTGCCTGGGAAACAGGGGGCTCTAACTATGGCTACACCTTC
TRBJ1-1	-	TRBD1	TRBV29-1	CSAQEGAAEAFF	TGCAGCGCCCAAGAGGGGGCGGCTGAAGCTTTCTTT
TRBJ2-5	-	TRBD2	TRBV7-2	CASSLEAGEQETQYF	TGTGCCAGCAGCTTAGAGGCGGGAGAACAAGAGACCCAGTACTTC
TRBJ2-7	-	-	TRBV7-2	CASTKEGNYYPGEQYF	TGTGCCAGCACCAAGGAGGGGAACTACTACCCCGGGGAGCAGTACTTC
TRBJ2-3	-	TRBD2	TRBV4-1	CASSPGLAGTDTQYF	TGCGCCAGCAGCCCGGGACTAGCGGGAACGGATACGCAGTATTTT
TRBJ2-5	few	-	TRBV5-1	CASSLSVRGETQYF	TGCGCCAGCAGCTTGTCGGTCAGGGGAGAGACCCAGTACTTC
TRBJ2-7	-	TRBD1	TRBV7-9	CASSFPGTGPYEQYF	TGTGCCAGCAGCTTCCCCGGGACAGGCCCCTACGAGCAGTACTTC
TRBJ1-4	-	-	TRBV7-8	CASSLASMARAISTNEKLFF	TGTGCCAGCAGCTTAGCGTCAATGGCCCGCGCTATCTCAACTAATGAAAAACTGTTTTTT
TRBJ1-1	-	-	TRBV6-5	CASSFKQGVTEAFF	TGTGCCAGCAGTTTCAAACAGGGAGTCACTGAAGCTTTCTTT
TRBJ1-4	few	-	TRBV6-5	CASSSGRMREKLFF	TGTGCCAGCAGCTCCGGTAGGATGCGTGAAAAACTGTTTTTT
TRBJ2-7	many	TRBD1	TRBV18	CASSPQGAESYEQYF	TGTGCCAGCTCACCACAGGGGGCTGAATCCTACGAGCAGTACTTC
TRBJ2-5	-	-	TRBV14	CASSQGQGGRRETQYF	TGTGCCAGCAGCCAAGGGCAGGGCGGACGGCGGGAGACCCAGTACTTC
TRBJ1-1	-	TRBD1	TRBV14	CASSSFGTGGQTEAFF	TGTGCCAGCAGCTCTTTTGGGACAGGGGGACAGACTGAAGCTTTCTTT
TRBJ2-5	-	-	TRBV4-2	CASSLVGASPQETQYF	TGTGCCAGCAGCTTGGTCGGGGCATCCCCCCAAGAGACCCAGTACTTC
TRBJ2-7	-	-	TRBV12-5	CASGLGQASSYEQYF	TGTGCTAGTGGTTTGGGACAGGCCAGCTCCTACGAGCAGTACTTC
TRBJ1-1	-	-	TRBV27	CASSSLPDWSGAFF	TGTGCCAGCAGTTCGCTCCCGGACTGGTCCGGGGCTTTCTTT
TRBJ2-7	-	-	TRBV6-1	CASSAQTYEQYF	TGTGCCAGCAGTGCACAAACCTACGAGCAGTACTTC
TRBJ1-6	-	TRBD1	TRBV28	CASSFLQGGSHF	TGTGCCAGCAGTTTCCTCCAGGGGGGAAGTCACTTT